The present T cell receptor beta chain was sequenced within a study of neurological immune-mediated disorders. Study-level points and caveats: Private repertoires in all groups were suggested by the finding that expanded clones across subjects shared no CDR3 amino acid sequences.

The cDNA came from 5'RACE with 10-nucleotide random UMIs. TCRdb used MiXCR to reprocess the 5' RACE reads, holding one entry per CDR3 protein. The sample carries around 70,000 distinct CDR3 sequences, 5.2% recorded once. The study built unsorted libraries from 2 million PBMCs kept at -80 C. Germline CDR1 SNHLY, CDR2 FYNNEI. This CDR3 comprises 12 residues. Trimming removed 11 bases from V and 7 bases from J, with 15 bases in between. This clonotype has at least ten counts. Its antigen is still unknown. The sequenced material came from PBMCs. This receptor was taken from a woman aged 25 to 39 with multiple sclerosis. The rearrangement uses TRBV2 and TRBJ2-1; TRBD1 might be the D (6 bases). As DNA, the CDR3 is TGTGCCTTCAAAGGGGACAAGAATGAGCAGTTCTTC. This sequence encodes CAFKGDKNEQFF.